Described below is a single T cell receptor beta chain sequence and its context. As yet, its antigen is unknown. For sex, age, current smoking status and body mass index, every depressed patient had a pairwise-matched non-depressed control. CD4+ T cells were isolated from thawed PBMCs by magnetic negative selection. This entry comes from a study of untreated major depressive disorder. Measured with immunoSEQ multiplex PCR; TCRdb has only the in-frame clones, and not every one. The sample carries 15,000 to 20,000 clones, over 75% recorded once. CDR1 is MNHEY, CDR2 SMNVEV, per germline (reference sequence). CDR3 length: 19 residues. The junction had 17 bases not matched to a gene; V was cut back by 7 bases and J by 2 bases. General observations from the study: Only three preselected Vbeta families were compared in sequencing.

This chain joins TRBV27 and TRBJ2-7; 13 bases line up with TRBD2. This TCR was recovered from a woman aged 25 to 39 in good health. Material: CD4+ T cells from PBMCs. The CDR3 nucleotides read TGTGCCAGCACCTCTCGAACCGGGACTAGCGGGACCTTCACCTACGAGCAGTACTTC. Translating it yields CASTSRTGTSGTFTYEQYF.